This T cell receptor beta chain is from a study of blood T cells in healthy people across ages. For this clonotype: A much more abundant neighbour one base away suggests this may be a read error.

The CDR3 consists of 13 residues. Germline assignment: CDR1 ENHRY and CDR2 SYGVKD. PCR was performed a second time for 7 to 11 cycles using a sample-barcoded 5' primer and a J-beta primer mix. Each cDNA molecule was tagged by a template-switch adaptor with 12 random nucleotides. TCRdb reprocessed the 5' RACE reads via MiXCR and lists one record per CDR3 protein. The sample includes 1.5 million to 2 million distinct CDR3 sequences, roughly a third of them seen just once. This receptor was identified in a woman aged 30 to 39 in good health. The chain has TRBV10-3 and TRBJ2-3, with TRBD1 as a possible D gene (5 bases). The sample comprised blood. The CDR3 coding sequence is TGTGCCGTCAGCGAGGACACCACAGATACGCAGTATTTT. Its translation is CAVSEDTTDTQYF.